This is a list of T cell receptor beta chains from one sample in a study of blood T cell repertoires in COVID-19. Only in-frame clones appear in the TCRdb table, and some are missing; sequencing was by immunoSEQ multiplex PCR. The table includes some 150,000 clones, 88% detected once. Sequencing used peripheral blood. Every receptor here comes from a man aged 50-60 years with active or convalescent COVID-19. Each CDR3 is given without its conserved first and last residue. Only part of the rows carry a size: once, few, many, or a class if the clone is expanded.

clone size,V gene,J gene,CDR3 protein
-,TRBV27,TRBJ1-6,ASRFRRGYDPYYNSPLH
-,TRBV7-8,TRBJ2-3,ASSLVAASGYTDTQY
-,TRBV6-5,TRBJ1-5,ASTRGTNQPQH
once,TRBV20-1,TRBJ2-3,SAAKTDTQY
-,TRBV28,TRBJ1-5,ASTPGQFNQPQH
-,TRBV19,TRBJ1-2,ASSIVNSNYGYT
-,TRBV2,TRBJ1-4,ASSKQGATNEKLF
-,TRBV5-1,TRBJ2-1,ASSLERNEQF
few,TRBV5-1,TRBJ2-2,ASSQTGELF
-,TRBV4-3,TRBJ1-4,ASSHPGGEKLF
-,TRBV11-2,TRBJ1-5,ASSWDRGQPQH
-,TRBV6-5,TRBJ2-7,ASSYEQGTYEQY
few,TRBV28,TRBJ1-4,ASSFRSGSSEKLF
-,TRBV28,TRBJ2-7,ASSLWDRGNYEQY
-,TRBV6-5,TRBJ2-1,ASSRDRGRNEQF
-,TRBV24-1,TRBJ2-3,ATSPGTSGIPSTDTQY
-,TRBV11-2,TRBJ2-7,ASSLGTGEISYEQY
-,TRBV7-9,TRBJ2-7,ASSPRGTGTIEQY
-,TRBV29-1,TRBJ1-1,SVSKSGGRITEAF
once,TRBV24-1,TRBJ2-2,ATSAPGQRTGELF
-,TRBV12-3/TRBV12-4,TRBJ1-2,ASSLGAYGYT
-,TRBV10-3,TRBJ2-7,AISEELAGGREQY
-,TRBV4-3,TRBJ2-1,ASSGRLGLAAHNEQF
-,TRBV7-2,TRBJ2-7,ASSLSGGRSYEQY
-,TRBV5-1,TRBJ1-1,ASSTGQGASTEAF
-,TRBV11-2,TRBJ2-2,ASSSQTGTYTGELF
-,TRBV27,TRBJ2-7,ASSDLAGSYEQY
-,TRBV6-6,TRBJ2-7,ASSYTQGASNEQY
-,TRBV3-1/TRBV3-2,TRBJ1-6,ASSPLERSPLH
-,TRBV3-1/TRBV3-2,TRBJ2-5,ASSRGLTGGRETQY
-,TRBV30,TRBJ2-3,AWSIGLAKTDTQY
-,TRBV7-8,TRBJ2-7,ASSLALGHVTYEQY
-,TRBV6-5,TRBJ1-4,ASRKLKANEKLF
once,TRBV18,TRBJ2-7,ASSPPNREDPYEQY
once,TRBV20-1,TRBJ1-3,SASPGTPGNTIY
-,TRBV18,TRBJ1-5,ASSSRSVSGSNQPQH
once,TRBV6-5,TRBJ2-1,ASSRGPQNEQF
-,TRBV11-1,TRBJ2-1,ASTGTSGLDEQF
-,TRBV6-5,TRBJ1-3,ASSITGSGNTIY
many,TRBV9,TRBJ2-7,ASSVAGQASSYEQY
-,TRBV2,TRBJ1-3,ASTGLARGQEGNTIY
-,TRBV28,TRBJ2-5,ASSLAGGGQETQY